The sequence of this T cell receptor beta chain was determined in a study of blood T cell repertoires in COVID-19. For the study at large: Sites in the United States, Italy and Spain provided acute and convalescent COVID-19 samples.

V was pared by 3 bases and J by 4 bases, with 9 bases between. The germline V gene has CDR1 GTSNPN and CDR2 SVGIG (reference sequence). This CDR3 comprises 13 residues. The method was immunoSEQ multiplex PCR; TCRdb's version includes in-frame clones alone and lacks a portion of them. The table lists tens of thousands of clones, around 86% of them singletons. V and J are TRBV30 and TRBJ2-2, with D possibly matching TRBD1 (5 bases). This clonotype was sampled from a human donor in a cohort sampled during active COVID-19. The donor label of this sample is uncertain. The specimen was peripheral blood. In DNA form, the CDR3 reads TGTGCCTGGAGCGCTCAGGGCACCGGGGAGCTGTTTTTT. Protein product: CAWSAQGTGELFF.